This T cell receptor (beta chain) stems from a study of PD-L1 blockade in urothelial cancer. For the study at large: Patients commenced intravenous atezolizumab, 1,200 mg every 3 weeks, in the mid-2010s. Most patients, about nine tenths of the roughly 30, were males with bladder-origin cancer. Blood was tested 3 weeks (second dose) and 6 weeks into treatment.

The germline V gene encodes CDR1 MNHNY and CDR2 SVGAGI (reference sequence). The CDR3 is 14 amino acids. V was shortened by 6 bases and J by 6 bases, with 18 bases between the two germline ends. The assay was immunoSEQ multiplex PCR, and TCRdb's table has in-frame clones only and misses some. The sample lists 70,000 or so clones, roughly 84% occurring once. The receptor's source is a man between 65 and 85 years old with urothelial cancer. The rearrangement joins TRBV6-6 to TRBJ2-7; D is perhaps TRBD2 (5 bases). The input for sequencing was PBMCs, taken around atezolizumab (anti-PD-L1) treatment. The CDR3 sequence is CASSHRGNRLEQYF. The CDR3 nucleotides are TGTGCCAGCAGCCACCGGGGTAACCGGCTCGAGCAGTACTTC.